This T cell receptor (beta chain) was identified in a study of blood T cells in healthy people across ages. Study-level information: Template-switching capture recovered about one barcoded beta molecule per two T cells.

A second PCR, run for roughly 7 to 11 cycles, used a sample-barcoded 5' primer plus a J-beta primer mix. MiXCR was run by TCRdb on the 5' RACE reads, yielding one entry per CDR3 protein. The repertoire has about 970,000 distinct CDR3 sequences, roughly 50% of them found once; the top ten carry about a fifth. Germline V gene lookup returns CDR1 LGHDT and CDR2 YNNKEL (reference sequence). V lost 2 bases and J lost 6; bases outside the gene matches: 5. The CDR3 contains 14 residues. The donors, healthy Caucasians from Russia, were aged 6 to 90. Input material: blood. The receptor was isolated from a woman aged 55-70 years in good health. This chain uses TRBV3-1 with TRBJ2-5, with TRBD2 matching 8 bases. The CDR3 coding sequence is TGTGCCAGCAGCCAATCGGGCGGGAGGAAGACCCAGTACTTC. Translating it yields CASSQSGGRKTQYF.